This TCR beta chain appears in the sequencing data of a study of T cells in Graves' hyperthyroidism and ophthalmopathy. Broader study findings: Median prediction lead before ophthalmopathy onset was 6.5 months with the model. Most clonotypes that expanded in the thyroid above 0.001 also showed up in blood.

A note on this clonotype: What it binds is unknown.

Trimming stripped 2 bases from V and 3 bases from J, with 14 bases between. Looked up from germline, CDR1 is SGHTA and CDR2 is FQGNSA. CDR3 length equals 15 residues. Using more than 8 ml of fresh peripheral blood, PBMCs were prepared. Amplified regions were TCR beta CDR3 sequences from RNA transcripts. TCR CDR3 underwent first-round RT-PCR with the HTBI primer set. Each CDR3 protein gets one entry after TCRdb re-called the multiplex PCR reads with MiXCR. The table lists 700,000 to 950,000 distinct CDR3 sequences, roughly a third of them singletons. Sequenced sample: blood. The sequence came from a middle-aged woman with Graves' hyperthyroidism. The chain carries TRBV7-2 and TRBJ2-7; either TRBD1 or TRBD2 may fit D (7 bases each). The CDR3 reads CASSLRQGGVYEQYF. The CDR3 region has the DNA TGTGCCAGCAGCTTAAGGCAGGGGGGGGTCTACGAGCAGTACTTC.